The TCR beta chain under discussion was sequenced for a study of blood T cell repertoires in COVID-19. Participant-reported clinical history was the basis for cohort assignment. Only in-frame clones appear in the TCRdb table, and some are missing; sequencing was by immunoSEQ multiplex PCR. The sample lists fewer than 400,000 clones, 92% seen once, with about 18% in the top ten. A single count supports this clone. This CDR3 spans 16 amino acids. Trimming cost V 0 bases and J 5 bases, with 17 bases left between them. Germline lookup yields CDR1 MNHEY and CDR2 SVGAGI. The sequence was collected from a woman aged 25 to 39 who had recovered from COVID-19. The chain carries TRBV6-5 and TRBJ2-7, with D unresolved. The sample consisted of PBMCs or T cells enriched from blood (not recorded which). The CDR3 DNA sequence: TGTGCCAGCAGTTACTCTTACGAGACAAGTGCCCACGAGCAGTACTTC. Amino acid sequence: CASSYSYETSAHEQYF.